This T cell receptor (beta chain) emerged from a study of cytomegalovirus exposure and HLA in healthy donors. General observations from the study: Usually a TCR sequence was rare, but some public TCRs were found in many donors. Sequencing probably produced one cluster of sequence variants that were highly shared. As a later analysis showed, a missense DCLRE1C variant was linked to trimming of TCR beta V- and J-genes.

The CDR3 consists of 14 residues. With respect to this clone: Antigen: not known.

In the PCR, 60 Vbeta and 13 Jbeta primers were used. The assay was immunoSEQ multiplex PCR, and TCRdb's table has in-frame clones only and misses some. The sample lists around 150,000 clones; roughly 86% were seen once. Sequenced: PBMCs. V gene TRBV21-1 combines with J gene TRBJ1-5; TRBD1 is the table's D call, not checked against the DNA. TRBV21-1 is marked as a pseudogene. This receptor was identified in a woman in her thirties or forties in good health and CMV-seronegative. The CDR3: CASSSEAGDQPQHF. Written as DNA, the CDR3 is TGTGCCAGCAGCTCCGAGGCAGGGGATCAGCCCCAGCATTTT.